These 20 T cell receptor beta chains share one sample of origin, sequenced in a study of shared clonotypes between healthy human individuals (dated by TCRdb to the early 2020s). For the CD8 naive samples, CD45RO-negative cells were positively selected for CCR7, yielding a CD45RA+CCR7+ population from which TemRA cells were excluded. Library method: the immunoSEQ multiplex PCR assay. TCRdb's version of the immuneACCESS table is confined to in-frame rearrangements and falls short of the full clone set. An unresolved V gene accounts for under half of the shortfall where checked; the remainder is of unknown origin. In all, the sample holds about 1,800,000 clones, and about 94% of those were seen once. Clones ranked in the top ten supply under 1.5% of the sample. Sequencing input: naive CD8+ T cells sorted from blood. Reading the label with the study, this specimen's cell subset or site is: CD45RA+CCR7+. These receptors were collected from a man between 18 and 35 years old in good health.

The chain couples TRBV7-9 to TRBJ1-4; 7 bases align to TRBD1. From germline, CDR1 is SEHNR and CDR2 FQNEAQ (reference sequence). The CDR3 runs 15 residues. After removal of 6 bases from V and 8 bases from J, the junction contained 12 bases not matched to a gene. The CDR3, as DNA: TGTGCCAGCAGTAGTGTCCAGGGGGTGTGGGAAAAACTGTTTTTT. Encoded protein: CASSSVQGVWEKLFF.

The chain carries TRBV13 and TRBJ2-1, with TRBD2 identical over 10 bases. This CDR3 has 16 residues. V lost 0 bases and J lost 7; bases outside the gene matches: 6. Germline lookup yields CDR1 PRHDT and CDR2 FYEKMQ (reference sequence). CDR3 region: CASSLGQAGGGNEQFF. The DNA for the CDR3 is TGTGCCAGCAGCTTAGGGCAAGCGGGAGGGGGTAATGAGCAGTTCTTC.

The chain links TRBV30 to TRBJ1-6, with a tentative D call TRBD1 (6 bases). Trimming removed 3 bases at V and 2 bases at J, with 14 bases between. The CDR3 contains 16 residues. The germline V gene has CDR1 GTSNPN and CDR2 SVGIG (reference sequence). The CDR3 loop reads CAWSVTGFTYNSPLHF. The CDR3 DNA reads as TGTGCCTGGAGCGTTACAGGGTTCACCTATAATTCACCCCTCCACTTT.

The V gene is TRBV10-3, the J gene TRBJ1-1; D gene unclear. V lost 7 bases to trimming and J lost 1 base, with 19 bases between them. CDR3 length: 16 residues. Germline V gene lookup returns CDR1 ENHRY and CDR2 SYGVKD. CDR3: CAITHMPPGPNTEAFF. The CDR3 region has the DNA TGTGCCATCACACATATGCCGCCAGGACCGAACACTGAAGCTTTCTTT.

Points on this clone: The identical CDR3 is also encoded by other nucleotide sequences in the sample. This chain links TRBV19 with TRBJ1-1, with D possibly matching TRBD1 (5 bases). This CDR3 spans 13 amino acids. V was clipped by 6 bases and J by 1 base, with 9 bases between them. Germline-derived CDR1 and CDR2 are LNHDA and SQIVND (reference sequence). CDR3 region: CASSYGQNTEAFF. CDR3 coding DNA: TGTGCCAGTAGCTACGGACAGAACACTGAAGCTTTCTTT.

A remark on this clone: The sample contains more than one DNA sequence encoding this CDR3. The rearrangement links TRBV6-5 to TRBJ2-7, with a tentative D call TRBD2 (5 bases). The CDR3 runs 16 residues. The germline V gene encodes CDR1 MNHEY and CDR2 SVGAGI. V was trimmed by 0 bases and J by 0 bases, leaving 12 bases between them. The CDR3 spells CASSYSIGESSYEQYF. As DNA, the CDR3 is TGTGCCAGCAGTTACTCGATCGGGGAGAGCTCCTACGAGCAGTACTTC.

The V call is TRBV6-9, the J call TRBJ1-2; D call uncertain. This CDR3 is built from 11 residues. Germline-derived CDR1 and CDR2 are MNHGY and SVAAGI. V was clipped by 10 bases and J by 6 bases, with 12 bases between them. DNA of the CDR3: TGTGCCATCTTCGCCTCGGATGGCTACACCTTC. Amino acid sequence: CAIFASDGYTF.

This clone was recorded once. One junction end disagrees with the germline gene, perhaps due to a read error. The rearrangement uses TRBV5-4 and TRBJ1-1; 10 bases fit TRBD1. Germline CDR1 is SGHNT and CDR2 is YYREEE (reference sequence). The CDR3 sequence is 16 residues long. This CDR3 is CASSLGMGTGAEEAFF. In nucleotides, the CDR3 is TGTGCCAGCAGTTTGGGGATGGGGACAGGGGCGGAGGAAGCTTTCTTT.

J is TRBJ2-2 and V is TRBV6-5; a possible D gene is TRBD1 (6 bases). Trimming cost V 5 bases and J 3 bases, with 10 bases left between them. Germline V gene lookup returns CDR1 MNHEY and CDR2 SVGAGI. The CDR3 loop spans 14 amino acids. The CDR3 protein is CASSMDSYTGELFF. CDR3 nucleotide sequence: TGTGCCAGCAGTATGGACAGCTACACCGGGGAGCTGTTTTTT.

This chain links TRBV9 with TRBJ2-5; D may be TRBD1 (6 bases). The CDR3 totals 15 residues. V was clipped by 4 bases and J by 5 bases, with 18 bases between them. Germline CDR1 SGDLS, CDR2 YYNGEE. The CDR3 sequence: CASSPQGHRDETQYF. For the CDR3, the DNA is TGTGCCAGCAGCCCCCAGGGACACAGGGATGAGACCCAGTACTTC.

V and J are TRBV27 and TRBJ2-1; D is uncertain. Trimming took 3 bases from V and 0 from J, leaving 9 bases between them. There are 15 residues in the CDR3. Germline V gene data show CDR1 as MNHEY and CDR2 as SMNVEV (reference sequence). The CDR3: CASSFFQPSYNEQFF. CDR3 bases: TGTGCCAGCAGTTTTTTCCAGCCCTCCTACAATGAGCAGTTCTTC.

The chain carries TRBV5-4 and TRBJ2-7; D is possibly TRBD2 (6 bases). From germline, CDR1 is SGHNT and CDR2 YYREEE (reference sequence). The CDR3 runs 15 residues. The ends were cut back, 4 bases at V and 2 bases at J, with 16 bases in the middle. The DNA for the CDR3 is TGTGCCAGCAGCCTAGCCGGGACTGGCCCCTACGAGCAGTACTTC. This translates into CASSLAGTGPYEQYF.

The chain is built from TRBV4-2 and TRBJ2-7; 8 bases align to TRBD2. The germline V gene encodes CDR1 LGHNA and CDR2 YNFKEQ. CDR3 length: 15 amino acids. The V segment lost 0 bases and the J segment 6 bases; nucleotides outside the gene matches: 7. The CDR3 coding sequence is TGTGCCAGCAGCCAAGATGAGGGACTAGATTCCGAGCAGTACTTC. Protein: CASSQDEGLDSEQYF.

This clone appeared a few times. V is TRBV6-5 and J is TRBJ1-2; 7 nucleotides line up with TRBD1. The CDR3 is 12 residues long. V shed 6 bases and J 4 bases; nucleotides not matched to a gene: 2. CDR1 is MNHEY, CDR2 SVGAGI, per germline. CDR3 sequence (DNA): TGTGCCAGCAGGGCAGGGGGCTATGGCTACACCTTC. This translates into CASRAGGYGYTF.

The V and J genes are TRBV13 and TRBJ2-3; D is perhaps TRBD2 (6 bases). Per germline, CDR1 PRHDT and CDR2 FYEKMQ (reference sequence). V was pared by 2 bases and J by 3 bases, with 9 bases between. The CDR3 sequence is 14 residues long. The CDR3 spells CASSLMGGTDTQYF. CDR3 DNA sequence: TGTGCCAGCAGCTTAATGGGGGGAACAGATACGCAGTATTTT.

The chain uses TRBV7-9 and TRBJ1-2; D not certain. Trimming cost V 3 bases and J 6 bases, with 11 bases left between them. Germline V lookup: CDR1 SEHNR, CDR2 FQNEAQ (reference sequence). This CDR3 is 13 amino acids long. The CDR3 protein is CASSFSPSDGYTF. As DNA, the CDR3 is TGTGCCAGCAGCTTTAGTCCTAGCGATGGCTACACCTTC. Full variable domain (rest looked up from reference TRBV7-9 and TRBJ1-2): DTGVSQNPRHKITKRGQNVTFRCDPISEHNRLYWYRQTLGQGPEFLTYFQNEAQLEKSRLLSDRFSAERPKGSFSTLEIQRTEQGDSAMYLCASSFSPSDGYTFGSGTRLTVV.

The V gene is TRBV9, the J gene TRBJ2-3, with 8 bases identical to TRBD2. CDR1 SGDLS and CDR2 YYNGEE come from the germline V gene. This CDR3 has 17 residues. After removal of 1 base from V and 2 bases from J, the junction contained 9 bases not matched to a gene. The CDR3 nucleotides are TGTGCCAGCAGCGTAAAGAGGCGGGGGGAGCACACAGATACGCAGTATTTT. The encoded protein is CASSVKRRGEHTDTQYF.

Details on this clone: Germline is not matched at one junction end, which may reflect a read error. This chain joins TRBV10-1 and TRBJ2-1; D is unresolved. Germline V gene sequence: CDR1 WNHNN, CDR2 SYGVQD (reference sequence). The CDR3 has 8 residues. Here the CDR3 reads CASNEQFF. CDR3 sequence (DNA): TGCGCCAGCAATGAGCAGTTCTTC.

The gene calls are TRBV28 and TRBJ2-7; perhaps D is TRBD1 or TRBD2 (5 bases each). The V and J ends lost 6 bases and 6 bases respectively, with 18 bases between them. The CDR3 is 14 amino acids. The germline gives CDR1 MDHEN, CDR2 SYDVKM. This CDR3 is CASRGTGMGLEQYF. The CDR3 bases are TGTGCCAGCAGGGGGACGGGGATGGGTCTCGAGCAGTACTTC.

V and J are TRBV5-4 and TRBJ2-2; D ambiguous. This CDR3 has 13 residues. Germline V lookup: CDR1 SGHNT, CDR2 YYREEE (reference sequence). Trimming stripped 3 bases from V and 6 bases from J, with 9 bases between. CDR3 in DNA: TGTGCCAGCAGCTCCCGGTCCGCCGGGGAGCTGTTTTTT. Amino acid sequence: CASSSRSAGELFF.